Below are 22 T cell receptor beta chains sequenced from a single sample in a study of regulatory T cells in long-lasting Graves disease. Researchers made TCR beta libraries by using iRepertoire HTBI primers and running Arm-PCR on CDR3 regions. Each CDR3 protein is one row after TCRdb ran MiXCR on the multiplex PCR reads. Among under 800,000 distinct CDR3 sequences listed, around 15% were seen once. Time point here: newly diagnosed GD, antithyroid drugs for less than 3 months. Extracted PBMC RNA gave rise to the TCR library. These records were also assigned to another study, of T cells in Graves' hyperthyroidism and ophthalmopathy.

The input for sequencing was peripheral blood mononuclear cells (PBMCs), taken at new diagnosis, from a patient treated with antithyroid drugs. The receptor set was obtained from a woman in her twenties or thirties with Graves disease.

This clonotype came up many times. The V call is TRBV7-2, the J call TRBJ1-4; 7 nucleotides match TRBD1. Germline V gives CDR1 SGHTA, CDR2 FQGNSA. The V segment lost 5 bases and the J segment 2 bases; nucleotides outside the gene matches: 8. The CDR3 spans 16 residues. CDR3 sequence reads: CASSRNSGQTNEKLFF. The CDR3 nucleotides are TGTGCCAGCAGCCGGAATTCGGGACAGACTAATGAAAAACTGTTTTTT.

This rearrangement joins TRBV2 to TRBJ2-5; D is possibly TRBD2 (5 bases). Looked up from germline, CDR1 is SNHLY and CDR2 is FYNNEI. V was shortened by 8 bases and J by 2 bases, with 12 bases between the two germline ends. The CDR3 loop spans 13 amino acids. This chain's CDR3 is CASVRDQQETQYF. The CDR3 coding sequence is TGTGCCAGCGTACGGGATCAACAAGAGACCCAGTACTTC.

This clonotype was picked up many times. This rearrangement joins TRBV28 to TRBJ1-4, with TRBD1 as a possible D gene (6 bases). The CDR3 consists of 19 residues. The V and J ends lost 5 bases and 5 bases respectively, with 27 bases between them. Germline-derived CDR1 and CDR2 are MDHEN and SYDVKM. The CDR3 spells CASSPLQGLRAQENEKLFF. The CDR3 bases are TGTGCCAGCAGTCCGCTACAGGGACTGCGGGCACAGGAAAATGAAAAACTGTTTTTT.

This clonotype was detected many times. The V and J genes are TRBV2 and TRBJ2-5; D remains ambiguous. The V end lost 7 bases, the J end lost 2 bases, and 11 bases lay between the germline ends. The length of the CDR3 is 13 residues. The germline V gene encodes CDR1 SNHLY and CDR2 FYNNEI. The CDR3 nucleotides are TGTGCCAGCATAAGGGAACTTCAAGAGACCCAGTACTTC. It encodes CASIRELQETQYF.

This clonotype was detected many times. The chain joins TRBV11-2 to TRBJ1-4; maybe TRBD1 (6 bases). The V end lost 4 bases, the J end lost 7 bases, and 19 bases lay between the germline ends. The CDR3 runs 16 residues. CDR1 SGHAT and CDR2 FQNNGV come from the germline V gene. Here the CDR3 reads CASSSSLKGGSEKLFF. CDR3 nucleotides: TGTGCCAGCAGCTCCTCCCTGAAGGGGGGCTCTGAAAAACTGTTTTTT.

The chain combines TRBV18 with TRBJ1-5, with TRBD1 identical over 12 bases. CDR3 length equals 18 residues. V was clipped by 3 bases and J by 1 base; unmatched bases: 7. From germline, CDR1 is KGHSH and CDR2 LQKENI. Written as DNA, the CDR3 is TGTGCCAGCTCACCTCCGGGACAGGGGGCCGGGAGCAATCAGCCCCAGCATTTT. This encodes CASSPPGQGAGSNQPQHF. The full variable domain, rest sourced from reference TRBV18 and TRBJ1-5, is NAGVMQNPRHLVRRRGQEARLRCSPMKGHSHVYWYRQLPEEGLKFMVYLQKENIIDESGMPKERFSAEFPKEGPSILRIQQVVRGDSAAYFCASSPPGQGAGSNQPQHFGDGTRLSIL.

The V gene is TRBV15, the J gene TRBJ2-3; D ambiguous. The ends were cut back, 1 base at V and 4 bases at J, with 12 bases in the middle. Germline CDR1 and CDR2: LNHNV and YYDKDF (reference sequence). The CDR3 is 15 amino acids. DNA of the CDR3: TGTGCCACCAGCAGAGCCTCGTTGCCCTCAGATACGCAGTATTTT. Residues: CATSRASLPSDTQYF.

This clonotype was detected a few times. The chain carries TRBV7-3 and TRBJ1-1, with 8 bases that match TRBD1. Germline loops: CDR1 SGHTA, CDR2 FQGTGA. Germline trimming cut 2 bases from V and 6 bases from J; bases unmatched to any gene: 8. This CDR3 contains 15 residues. CDR3 coding DNA: TGTGCCAGCAGCTTATCAGGGGGCTCTTTCGCTGAAGCTTTCTTT. This codes for CASSLSGGSFAEAFF.

This clonotype was found a few times. The V call is TRBV20-1, the J call TRBJ1-5, with 10 positions matching TRBD1. Germline V lookup: CDR1 DFQATT, CDR2 SNEGSKA (reference sequence). The V gene end was trimmed by 5 bases and the J gene end by 9 bases; junction bases not matched to a gene: 16. The CDR3 is made up of 16 amino acids. The CDR3 sequence: CSAFQPGQGTRGPQHF. The DNA of the CDR3 is TGCAGTGCTTTCCAACCGGGACAGGGGACTCGGGGGCCCCAGCATTTT.

The chain has TRBV30 and TRBJ2-7, with D perhaps TRBD2 (5 bases). From germline, CDR1 is GTSNPN and CDR2 SVGIG (reference sequence). This CDR3 has 13 amino acids. V gave up 3 bases and J gave up 4 bases, with 13 bases separating them. CDR3 sequence (DNA): TGTGCCTGGAGGGTAGGAGGTGGGTACGAGCAGTACTTC. This sequence encodes CAWRVGGGYEQYF.

In its sample, this clonotype was seen many times. The rearrangement uses TRBV20-1 and TRBJ1-1, with a possible D match to TRBD1 (6 bases). The CDR3 is 13 amino acids. Trimming stripped 4 bases from V and 1 base from J, with 10 bases between. Germline V gives CDR1 DFQATT, CDR2 SNEGSKA (reference sequence). Written as DNA, the CDR3 is TGCAGTGCTAACGGGACACCGAACACTGAAGCTTTCTTT. Protein sequence: CSANGTPNTEAFF.

Of note for this clonotype: A much larger clone differs by one base, so this may be a read error. The chain recombines TRBV28 with TRBJ2-4; 7 bases fit TRBD1. The V gene's germline CDR1 is MDHEN and CDR2 SYDVKM. After removal of 4 bases from V and 0 bases from J, the junction contained 9 bases not matched to a gene. This CDR3 is 17 amino acids long. The CDR3 sequence: CASSSFWTGLAKNIQYF. CDR3 in DNA: TGTGCCAGCAGTTCCTTCTGGACAGGCCTAGCCAAAAACATTCAGTACTTC.

V gene TRBV3-1 combines with J gene TRBJ2-1, with 12 nucleotides matching TRBD1. J gave up 5 bases and V 4 bases, and 6 bases lay outside the gene matches. The germline V gene encodes CDR1 LGHDT and CDR2 YNNKEL (reference sequence). The CDR3 has 16 amino acids. For the CDR3, the DNA is TGTGCCAGCAGCCCTCGGGACAGGGGGCGCGACAATGAGCAGTTCTTC. It encodes CASSPRDRGRDNEQFF.

This clonotype appeared a few times. The chain recombines TRBV12-3 or TRBV12-4 with TRBJ2-1, with D possibly matching TRBD1 (5 bases). V was trimmed by 1 base and J by 4 bases, leaving 8 bases between them. CDR3 length: 14 residues. In DNA, the CDR3 is TGTGCCAGCAGTTTAGAGGGGATTTACAATGAGCAGTTCTTC. Amino acids: CASSLEGIYNEQFF.

The chain joins TRBV6-2 or TRBV6-3 to TRBJ2-3, with D perhaps matching TRBD1 (6 bases). Germline CDR1 MNHEY, CDR2 SVGEGT. Trimming pared 4 bases from V and 3 bases from J, leaving 17 bases between. This CDR3 is 16 amino acids long. For the CDR3, the DNA is TGTGCCAGCAGTTTTACAGGGAGCTCAGGGACAGATACGCAGTATTTT. It yields the protein CASSFTGSSGTDTQYF.

The chain combines TRBV20-1 with TRBJ2-7; 7 bases agree with TRBD1. This CDR3 region has 12 residues. V was pared by 6 bases and J by 3 bases, with 5 bases of the junction left unmatched. Germline CDR1 and CDR2: DFQATT and SNEGSKA (reference sequence). DNA of the CDR3: TGCAGTGCCCTCGACAGGGACTACGAGCAGTACTTC. This encodes CSALDRDYEQYF.

The rearrangement links TRBV18 to TRBJ1-1; 8 nucleotides align to TRBD1. Trimming took 3 bases from V and 1 from J; bases not matched to a gene: 7. The CDR3 is 16 amino acids. Germline loops: CDR1 KGHSH, CDR2 LQKENI. CDR3 sequence reads: CASSPGMTGENTEAFF. Here the CDR3 DNA reads TGTGCCAGCTCACCCGGTATGACAGGGGAGAACACTGAAGCTTTCTTT.

This sequence joins TRBV6-2 or TRBV6-3 and TRBJ2-1, with 11 bases aligning to TRBD1. Gene TRBJ2-5 matches the end of the DNA better, so the J call may be wrong. This CDR3 spans 13 amino acids. Germline lookup yields CDR1 MNHEY and CDR2 SVGEGT. CDR3 nucleotide sequence: TGTGCCAGCCCCGGGACAGGGGGAGAGACCCAGTACTTC. Translating gives CASPGTGGETQYF.

This clonotype was observed many times. The chain employs TRBV28 and TRBJ2-3; D not resolved. The CDR3 has 14 residues. The germline gives CDR1 MDHEN, CDR2 SYDVKM. V was trimmed by 8 bases and J by 9 bases, leaving 21 bases between them. The CDR3 sequence: CASASPGLSTTQYF. Here the CDR3 DNA reads TGTGCCAGCGCCTCGCCGGGCCTCTCTACAACGCAGTATTTT.

The chain has TRBV20-1 and TRBJ2-1, with 11 bases lining up with TRBD2. The V segment lost 6 bases and the J segment 7 bases; nucleotides outside the gene matches: 17. Germline CDR1 reads DFQATT; CDR2 reads SNEGSKA (reference sequence). There are 17 residues in the CDR3. CDR3 sequence: CSAHGLAGNKLVNEQFF. The CDR3 nucleotides are TGCAGTGCCCATGGACTAGCGGGTAACAAACTGGTAAATGAGCAGTTCTTC.

The J gene is TRBJ2-1, the V gene TRBV13; 12 bases align to TRBD2. The CDR3 extends over 19 amino acids. J gave up 3 bases and V 3 bases, and 12 bases lay outside the gene matches. Germline CDR1 reads PRHDT; CDR2 reads FYEKMQ (reference sequence). The CDR3 nucleotides are TGTGCCAGCAGCTTTCTACTGAGACTAGCGGGAGTTGACTACAATGAGCAGTTCTTC. This codes for CASSFLLRLAGVDYNEQFF.

In regard to this clonotype: It may be a read error: a sequence one base away is much more abundant. The V gene is TRBV7-2, the J gene TRBJ1-2; 7 nucleotides match TRBD1. Germline V gene lookup returns CDR1 SGHTA and CDR2 FQGNSA. V shed 4 bases and J 2 bases; nucleotides not matched to a gene: 7. This CDR3 comprises 15 residues. The CDR3 DNA sequence: TGTGCCAGCAGCTCAGACAGGGAAGCGAACTATGGCTACACCTTC. Protein: CASSSDREANYGYTF. The full variable domain, in which reference TRBV7-2 and TRBJ1-2 provide the parts outside the CDR3, is GAGVSQSPSNKVTEKGKDVELRCDPISGHTALYWYRQSLGQGLEFLIYFQGNSAPDKSGLPSDRFSAERTGGSVSTLTIQRTQQEDSAVYLCASSSDREANYGYTFGSGTRLTVV.